This T cell receptor beta chain appears in the sequencing data of a study of graft-versus-host responses after intestinal transplantation. This clone appeared once. Its antigen is unknown. After removal of 6 bases from V and 6 bases from J, the junction contained 12 bases not matched to a gene. CDR1 LGHNT and CDR2 FRNRAP come from the germline V gene. The CDR3 runs 16 residues. Sequenced by immunoSEQ multiplex PCR; TCRdb stores in-frame clones only, minus some. The data contain approximately 86,000 clones, 80% to 95% of them seen just once; the ten biggest clones take up approximately 0.4%. Points from the study as a whole: Within allografts, high graft-versus-host to host-versus-graft clonal ratios were seen among patients with graft-donor T cell macrochimerism. The highest levels of circulating GvH clones went along with early declines in HvG clones after transplant. Investigators detected GvH clones in recipient marrow, with some emerging earlier in ileum or blood.

The sequence came from a human donor who was the organ donor for an intestinal transplant. The rearrangement uses TRBV12-5 and TRBJ1-5; 9 nucleotides align to TRBD1. The sample consisted of unstimulated CD8+ T cells sorted from spleen or lymph node cells, taken before transplant. The CDR3 nucleotides are TGTGCTAGTGGCCTTATGTCGACAGGGGGAATTCAGCCCCAGCATTTT. Translation gives CASGLMSTGGIQPQHF.